This T cell receptor beta chain was documented in a study of T-cell reconstitution after alpha-beta-depleted transplantation in children. This clonotype was detected only a few times. Preparing the TCRbeta library involved the use of unique molecular identifiers. TCRdb analysed the PCR reads with MiXCR anew, one entry per CDR3 protein. The sample records approximately 510,000 distinct CDR3 sequences, about 18% being singletons. Germline CDR1 and CDR2: SGHRS and YFSETQ. There are 18 residues in the CDR3. The V gene end was trimmed by 0 bases and the J gene end by 2 bases; junction bases not matched to a gene: 10.

The sequence derives from a human donor who donated a stem cell graft to a child with acute lymphoblastic leukemia. Sequencing was performed on PBMCs from the stem cell graft donor, taken from the stem cell graft. The chain combines TRBV5-1 with TRBJ2-7, with 11 nucleotides matching TRBD2. CDR3 region: CASSLAWTSGSFTYEQYF. In DNA form, the CDR3 reads TGCGCCAGCAGCTTGGCCTGGACTAGCGGGTCTTTCACCTACGAGCAGTACTTC.